These 21 T cell receptor beta chains were sequenced from one sample in a study of beta chain features in type 1 diabetes (dated by TCRdb to 2016 to 2019). Library generation was performed with the immunoSEQ multiplex PCR assay. The High Capacity cDNA Reverse Transcription Kit was used to reverse transcribe all of the isolated RNA, meaning that expressed TCRB transcripts were what got sequenced. Not all clones reach the TCRdb copy of this immuneACCESS table, which keeps in-frame sequences only. Checked studies attribute under half of the gap to unresolved V genes and leave the rest unexplained. The sample table shows 350,000 to 450,000 clones, and around 13% are seen once. 0.03% to 0.04% of the sample is held by the ten biggest clonotypes. The sample was naive CD4+ T cells from blood. The cell subset or site label, read with the paper, signifies: true naive CD4+ T cells. The receptor set was obtained from a man under 40 in good health.

This clone was found a few times. The V gene is TRBV7-9, the J gene TRBJ1-6, with D possibly matching TRBD1 (5 bases). Germline V gives CDR1 SEHNR, CDR2 FQNEAQ (reference sequence). CDR3 length: 14 amino acids. Deletions cut 2 bases from V and 7 bases from J, with 9 bases between. This chain's CDR3 is CASSLPGRNSPLHF. In nucleotides, the CDR3 is TGTGCCAGCAGCTTACCGGGACGGAATTCACCCCTCCACTTT. Combining the CDR3 with reference TRBV7-9 and TRBJ1-6 gives the whole variable domain DTGVSQNPRHKITKRGQNVTFRCDPISEHNRLYWYRQTLGQGPEFLTYFQNEAQLEKSRLLSDRFSAERPKGSFSTLEIQRTEQGDSAMYLCASSLPGRNSPLHFGNGTRLTVT.

This rearrangement joins TRBV20-1 to TRBJ2-7, with D hard to call. The V gene lost 7 bases and the J gene lost 4 bases, with 11 bases spanning the gap. The V gene's germline CDR1 is DFQATT and CDR2 SNEGSKA (reference sequence). The CDR3 runs 11 residues. The chain's CDR3 is CSGLSGYEQYF. As DNA, the CDR3 is TGCAGTGGCCTGTCGGGTTACGAGCAGTACTTC.

This chain uses TRBV7-8 with TRBJ1-2; 7 positions match TRBD1. The ends lost 1 base at V and 0 bases at J; junction bases unmatched: 11. CDR3 size: 18 residues. Germline CDR1 and CDR2: SGHVS and FQNEAQ. The CDR3, as DNA: TGTGCCAGCAGCTTAGTCCCAACCTCCGGGACAGCTAACTATGGCTACACCTTC. Translation gives CASSLVPTSGTANYGYTF. The full variable domain, in which reference TRBV7-8 and TRBJ1-2 provide the parts outside the CDR3, is GAGVSQSPRYKVAKRGQDVALRCDPISGHVSLFWYQQALGQGPEFLTYFQNEAQLDKSGLPSDRFFAERPEGSVSTLKIQRTQQEDSAVYLCASSLVPTSGTANYGYTFGSGTRLTVV.

The J gene is TRBJ1-1, the V gene TRBV6-5, with D perhaps matching TRBD1 (5 bases). CDR1 and CDR2 from the germline V gene are MNHEY and SVGAGI. The V gene lost 0 bases and the J gene lost 10 bases, with 12 bases spanning the gap. The CDR3 covers 13 residues. This chain's CDR3 is CASSYSGQGRAFF. In nucleotides, the CDR3 is TGTGCCAGCAGTTACTCGGGGCAGGGTAGAGCTTTCTTT.

This clone was observed a handful of times. Other DNA variants within this sample encode the same CDR3. J is TRBJ1-5 and V is TRBV29-1, with 7 bases fitting TRBD1. The J segment lost 1 base and the V segment lost 4 bases, leaving 4 bases of the junction unmatched. CDR1 is SQVTM and CDR2 is ANQGSEA in the germline V gene. The CDR3 totals 14 residues. The DNA for the CDR3 is TGCAGCGTTGGACAGGGAAGCAGCAATCAGCCCCAGCATTTT. It encodes CSVGQGSSNQPQHF.

This chain links TRBV11-2 with TRBJ1-1, with TRBD1 identical over 8 bases. The CDR3 extends over 14 amino acids. V trimming: 5 bases; J trimming: 4 bases; junction bases outside the gene matches: 6. Germline V CDR1 and CDR2: SGHAT, FQNNGV. CDR3: CASSPQTGGTEAFF. The CDR3 DNA reads as TGTGCCAGCAGCCCCCAAACAGGGGGCACTGAAGCTTTCTTT.

The table lists this clone with a few counts. The chain has TRBV2 and TRBJ2-3, with 8 nucleotides matching TRBD2. CDR3 length: 15 amino acids. V lost 6 bases and J lost 1; bases outside the gene matches: 6. CDR1 and CDR2 (germline): SNHLY, FYNNEI. The CDR3 region has the DNA TGTGCCAGCAGGACAGCGGGGGTCGGCACAGATACGCAGTATTTT. Its protein is CASRTAGVGTDTQYF.

The chain is built from TRBV25-1 and TRBJ2-7; 7 nucleotides line up with TRBD1. Germline V gives CDR1 MGHDK, CDR2 SYGVNS. The CDR3 is made up of 15 amino acids. V trimming: 10 bases; J trimming: 5 bases; junction bases outside the gene matches: 17. The CDR3 is CATTNERGREDEQYV. CDR3 coding DNA: TGTGCCACCACAAACGAAAGGGGGCGCGAAGACGAGCAGTACGTC.

The genes are TRBV4-3 and TRBJ1-3; no reliable D call. The V gene lost 5 bases and the J gene lost 4 bases, with 9 bases spanning the gap. This CDR3 is built from 13 residues. Germline V gene sequence: CDR1 LGHNA, CDR2 YSLEER. The CDR3 region is CASSKITGNTIYF. CDR3 bases: TGCGCCAGCAGCAAGATTACCGGAAACACCATATATTTT.

This clone was observed a few times. The chain carries TRBV4-1 and TRBJ2-1, with D uncertain. CDR3 length equals 13 residues. Germline CDR1 reads MGHRA; CDR2 reads YSYEKL. V was shortened by 3 bases and J by 8 bases, with 11 bases between the two germline ends. The CDR3 reads CASSHGQADEQFF. In nucleotides, the CDR3 is TGCGCCAGCAGCCACGGGCAGGCCGATGAGCAGTTCTTC.

The chain employs TRBV29-1 and TRBJ1-4; 11 bases are a match to TRBD1. V was pared by 7 bases and J by 11 bases, with 9 bases of the junction left unmatched. This CDR3 is built from 13 residues. Germline V CDR1 and CDR2: SQVTM, ANQGSEA. The CDR3: CSGGTGGTGKLFF. For the CDR3, the DNA is TGCAGCGGTGGGACAGGGGGAACGGGGAAACTGTTTTTT.

This clone was counted only a few times. The V call is TRBV6-1, the J call TRBJ1-1, with unresolved D. The V end was cut by 2 bases, the J end by 3 bases, with 7 bases between. Germline CDR1 and CDR2: MNHNS and SASEGT. The CDR3 totals 13 residues. The CDR3 nucleotides read TGTGCCAGCAGTGAAATCGGGTACACTGAAGCTTTCTTT. This translates into CASSEIGYTEAFF.

The rearrangement uses TRBV6-6 and TRBJ2-3, with 9 positions matching TRBD2. CDR3 length: 15 residues. The J segment lost 12 bases and the V segment lost 5 bases, leaving 15 bases of the junction unmatched. Germline lookup yields CDR1 MNHNY and CDR2 SVGAGI (reference sequence). The CDR3 nucleotides read TGTGCCAGCAGTCCGACTAGCGGTGAAACTTCACCACAGTATTTT. This sequence encodes CASSPTSGETSPQYF.

The chain links TRBV5-1 to TRBJ2-5; TRBD1 might be the D (5 bases). Between the trimmed V and J ends, which lost 7 bases and 3 bases, there was a span of 13 bases. The CDR3 is 13 amino acids. CDR1 is SGHRS, CDR2 YFSETQ, per germline. Written as DNA, the CDR3 is TGCGCCAGCGGAGTCGACAGCAAAGAGACCCAGTACTTC. Its protein product is CASGVDSKETQYF.

The chain recombines TRBV30 with TRBJ1-4, with 7 bases fitting TRBD1. Germline CDR1 and CDR2: GTSNPN and SVGIG (reference sequence). The V segment lost 5 bases and the J segment 4 bases; nucleotides outside the gene matches: 4. The CDR3 is made up of 13 amino acids. CDR3: CAWATGNNEKLFF. The CDR3 bases are TGTGCCTGGGCGACAGGGAATAATGAAAAACTGTTTTTT.

The sample holds a few counts of this clone. The V call is TRBV13, the J call TRBJ2-7; the D is unclear. Germline V gives CDR1 PRHDT, CDR2 FYEKMQ (reference sequence). The V end lost 5 bases, the J end lost 2 bases, and 19 bases lay between the germline ends. The CDR3 runs to 16 residues. The CDR3 DNA follows: TGTGCCAGCAGCGGTATGGCTCTAGGATCCCCCTACGAGCAGTACGTC. The encoded protein is CASSGMALGSPYEQYV.

This sequence joins TRBV15 and TRBJ2-3; D possibly matches TRBD1 or TRBD2 (5 bases each). The CDR3 length is 14 residues. The ends were cut back, 1 base at V and 4 bases at J, with 9 bases in the middle. Germline-derived CDR1 and CDR2 are LNHNV and YYDKDF (reference sequence). CDR3 coding DNA: TGTGCCACCAGCAGAGCAGGGACCGCAGATACGCAGTATTTT. This translates into CATSRAGTADTQYF.

J is TRBJ2-1 and V is TRBV9, with D tentatively TRBD1 or TRBD2 (5 bases each). Germline CDR1 and CDR2: SGDLS and YYNGEE. Between the trimmed V and J ends, which lost 4 bases and 9 bases, there was a span of 26 bases. This CDR3 has 17 residues. This CDR3 reads CASSHSEGRVGEFEQFF. DNA of the CDR3: TGTGCCAGCAGCCACTCCGAGGGCAGAGTAGGGGAATTTGAGCAGTTCTTC. Complete variable domain (other parts from reference TRBV9 and TRBJ2-1): DSGVTQTPKHLITATGQRVTLRCSPRSGDLSVYWYQQSLDQGLQFLIQYYNGEERAKGNILERFSAQQFPDLHSELNLSSLELGDSALYFCASSHSEGRVGEFEQFFGPGTRLTVL.

This chain connects TRBV7-9 to TRBJ2-1, with D perhaps matching TRBD2 (6 bases). The CDR3 consists of 13 residues. Germline lookup yields CDR1 SEHNR and CDR2 FQNEAQ (reference sequence). V shed 1 base and J shed 11 bases, with 12 bases lying between them. CDR3 residues: CASSLESLAQQFF. CDR3 DNA sequence: TGTGCCAGCAGCTTAGAGTCGCTAGCGCAGCAGTTCTTC.

The J gene is TRBJ2-7, the V gene TRBV10-3; D may be TRBD1 (5 bases). Germline V lookup: CDR1 ENHRY, CDR2 SYGVKD. The CDR3 contains 13 residues. V lost 4 bases and J 6 bases, leaving 13 bases between the germline ends. CDR3: CAISAKGLVEQYF. Here the CDR3 DNA reads TGTGCCATCAGTGCCAAGGGGTTGGTCGAGCAGTACTTC.

The chain uses TRBV30 and TRBJ1-5; TRBD1 agrees at 9 bases. CDR3 length equals 16 residues. The junction had 6 bases not matched to a gene; V was cut back by 0 bases and J by 3 bases. From germline, CDR1 is GTSNPN and CDR2 SVGIG (reference sequence). The CDR3 DNA follows: TGTGCCTGGAGTGTTAAGGGGACAGGGTCCAATCAGCCCCAGCATTTT. Its protein is CAWSVKGTGSNQPQHF.